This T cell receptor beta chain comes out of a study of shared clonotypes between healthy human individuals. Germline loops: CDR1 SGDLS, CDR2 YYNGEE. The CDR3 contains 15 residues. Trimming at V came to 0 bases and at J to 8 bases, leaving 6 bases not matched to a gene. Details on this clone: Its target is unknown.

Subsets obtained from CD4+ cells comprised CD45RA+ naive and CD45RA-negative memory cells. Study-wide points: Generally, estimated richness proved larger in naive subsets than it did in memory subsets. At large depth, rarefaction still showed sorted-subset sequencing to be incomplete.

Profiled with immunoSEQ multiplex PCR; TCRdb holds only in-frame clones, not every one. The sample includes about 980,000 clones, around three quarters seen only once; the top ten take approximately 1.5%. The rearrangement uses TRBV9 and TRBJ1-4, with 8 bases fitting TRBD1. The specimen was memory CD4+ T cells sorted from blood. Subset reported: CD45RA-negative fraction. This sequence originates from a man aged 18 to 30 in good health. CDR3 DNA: TGTGCCAGCAGCGTAGCTACAGGGGGGCGGGAAAAACTGTTTTTT. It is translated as CASSVATGGREKLFF.